The following is a T cell receptor beta chain sequence with its context. The data are from a study of blood T cell repertoires in COVID-19. Study context: Samples of COVID-19 (acute and convalescent) were obtained from the United States, Italy and Spain. PBMCs, B-cell-depleted T cells, or T cells provided the cDNA or gDNA that made up the material.

Trimming shortened V by 8 bases and J by 2 bases, and 18 bases separated the two germline ends. Per germline, CDR1 KGHDR and CDR2 SFDVKD. CDR3 length equals 16 residues. The data were produced by immunoSEQ multiplex PCR, yet TCRdb's version contains in-frame clones alone and is incomplete. The repertoire holds tens of thousands of clones, with around 83% as singletons. The chain joins TRBV24-1 to TRBJ1-3, with unresolved D. Material for sequencing was peripheral blood. The TCR was taken from a human donor with acute or convalescent COVID-19. The donor label of this sample is uncertain. CDR3 region: CATKHYPRCTGNTIYF. CDR3 coding DNA: TGTGCCACCAAGCATTACCCCAGGTGTACTGGAAACACCATATATTTT.